The clone carrying this T cell receptor (beta chain) was observed once. Its target is not known. Clones were read by immunoSEQ multiplex PCR, and TCRdb kept only the in-frame ones, dropping some. The sample consists of 89,000 or so clones, 80% to 90% of them appearing once. The entry originates in a study of lymphopenia after photon versus proton radiotherapy. General observations from the study: Better survival with proton therapy was suggested as possible, not demonstrated.

The CDR3 sequence is 17 residues long. Germline V CDR1 and CDR2: SGHDN, FVKESK. With V trimmed by 0 bases and J by 2 bases, 5 bases remained unmatched. This clonotype originated in a man in his sixties with pancreatic cancer. The chain links TRBV14 to TRBJ2-3, with 10 bases that match TRBD2. The sample here was peripheral blood, taken from a patient treated with proton-based radiotherapy. The CDR3 region is CASSQDRLAGDTDTQYF. The DNA of the CDR3 is TGTGCCAGCAGCCAAGATAGGCTAGCGGGGGACACAGATACGCAGTATTTT. Using reference TRBV14 and TRBJ2-3 for the parts outside the CDR3, the full variable domain is EAGVTQFPSHSVIEKGQTVTLRCDPISGHDNLYWYRRVMGKEIKFLLHFVKESKQDESGMPNNRFLAERTGGTYSTLKVQPAELEDSGVYFCASSQDRLAGDTDTQYFGPGTRLTVL.